This T cell receptor (beta chain) is from a study of early T cells in non-severe SARS-CoV-2 infection. Study context: Alpha and beta chains were unpaired, from unsorted whole-blood bulk RNA.

Study-wide results and limits: Lookups in VDJdb leaned toward anti-spike CD8 responses and missed private and CD4 specificities.

Molecules of cDNA were individually given unique molecular identifiers that were attached to them. TCRdb analysed the 5' RACE reads with MiXCR anew, one entry per CDR3 protein. Of some 67,000 distinct CDR3 sequences in the sample, roughly an eighth were seen once. CDR3 length: 14 residues. Germline V gives CDR1 MGHDK, CDR2 SYGVNS. As for this clonotype: Its antigen is as yet unknown. A much larger clone is a single base away; this may be a read error.

What was sequenced was whole blood. This rearrangement joins TRBV25-1 to TRBJ2-2; D is possibly TRBD1 (7 bases). The TCR originated in an adult who was a healthcare worker with PCR-confirmed SARS-CoV-2 infection or an uninfected control (not recorded which). CDR3 nucleotides: TGTGCCTGCAGTGTCGACAGGGAGGCCGGGGAGCTGTTTTTT. Translation gives CACSVDREAGELFF.